Listed below are T cell receptor beta chains from one sample, sequenced in a study of T cells expressing NK-cell markers. Reprocessing the 5' RACE reads, TCRdb reports a single entry for every CDR3 protein and omits DNA. The sample table includes 300,000 to 450,000 distinct CDR3 sequences. The sample comprised blood T cells: a sorted CD56 or NKG2C T cell subset, CD4+ or CD8+ T cells, or bulk PBMC T cells (not recorded which). These receptors all stem from a man between 18 and 69 years old in good health. Both conserved end residues are part of each CDR3.

TRBV20-1	14	TRBJ1-5	CSAMSGTTGQPQHF
TRBV28	17	TRBJ1-2	CASSFSPRQGANYGYTF
TRBV20-1	13	TRBJ1-2	CSARDGQVRGYTF
TRBV18	15	TRBJ2-5	CASSPPQGTQETQYF
TRBV27	17	TRBJ2-6	CASSLSIGRTGANVLTF
TRBV27	14	TRBJ1-4	CASSSRTGSEKLFF
TRBV28	11	TRBJ1-2	CASSSNYGYTF
TRBV6-4	13	TRBJ1-1	CASKGSMNTEAFF
TRBV7-9	15	TRBJ1-2	CASSLAGARGDGYTF
TRBV6-1	15	TRBJ2-6	CASRRGISGANVLTF
TRBV2	13	TRBJ1-2	CASSEPGTYGYTF
TRBV6-5	15	TRBJ2-7	CASSYGASGGHEQYF
TRBV12-3/TRBV12-4	15	TRBJ1-2	CASTAGGQIDYGYTF
TRBV20-1	12	TRBJ2-1	CSAGQGRHEQFF
TRBV28	15	TRBJ2-3	CASKSPRGGGDTQYF
TRBV5-4	16	TRBJ1-1	CASSVEGGPKDAEAFF
TRBV20-1	15	TRBJ2-3	CSAGGSGGATDTQYF
TRBV20-1	16	TRBJ2-7	CSAPTPTSGVFSEQYF
TRBV20-1	15	TRBJ2-5	CSARPRAGEEETQYF
TRBV11-2	15	TRBJ2-1	CASSRRGGIDNEQFF
TRBV18	14	TRBJ2-3	CASSPVPGLPSQYF
TRBV7-2	14	TRBJ2-1	CASSRDYFYNEQFF
TRBV7-8	15	TRBJ2-7	CASSLWTDAAYEQYF
TRBV20-1	16	TRBJ2-3	CSAPAWTSAGTDTQYF
TRBV29-1	13	TRBJ1-2	CSVGVREVGGYTF
TRBV7-9	14	TRBJ2-7	CASSRFGQGYEQYF
TRBV12-3/TRBV12-4	15	TRBJ2-4	CASSLTGVAKNIQYF
TRBV28	15	TRBJ2-1	CASAPGTAYYNEQFF
TRBV14	13	TRBJ2-5	CASSRGPRETQYF
TRBV7-2	14	TRBJ1-5	CASSLASFNQPQHF
TRBV19	13	TRBJ2-2	CASRLVRTGELFF
TRBV5-1	15	TRBJ1-2	CASSLERGLIYGYTF
TRBV3-1	15	TRBJ2-3	CASSPAGRGRRTQYF
TRBV5-1	15	TRBJ1-4	CASSPEVHGNEKLFF
TRBV2	15	TRBJ2-7	CASRLTAGLYYEQYF
TRBV12-3/TRBV12-4	15	TRBJ1-2	CASSLGGTGALGYTF
TRBV6-2/TRBV6-3	13	TRBJ2-7	CASSYGRGYEQYF
TRBV4-1	15	TRBJ2-3	CASSQEGQPPDTQYF
TRBV7-3	14	TRBJ2-2	CASSPGQGKVELFF
TRBV28	15	TRBJ1-5	CASTPGGTVNQPQHF
TRBV27	15	TRBJ1-1	CASSLSRHLRTEAFF
TRBV11-2	14	TRBJ2-5	CASSYSTGGETQYF
TRBV5-5	16	TRBJ2-6	CASSEKTGAGANVLTF
TRBV6-1	15	TRBJ2-3	CASSPGGPATDTQYF
TRBV4-2	18	TRBJ2-4	CASSQVVAAQLAKNIQYF
TRBV29-1	12	TRBJ1-2	CSVEGTDYGYTF
TRBV3-1	13	TRBJ2-7	CASSQGRTYEQYF
TRBV7-6	15	TRBJ2-3	CASSLSGQATDTQYF
TRBV6-1	15	TRBJ1-5	CASSESGGYGQPQHF
TRBV28	12	TRBJ2-3	CASSLNGGPQYF